The clone carrying this T cell receptor (beta chain) was observed at least ten times. In the library, each TCR cDNA molecule bore its own unique molecular identifier. Each CDR3 protein gets one entry after TCRdb re-called the 5' RACE reads with MiXCR. The sample yields around 45,000 distinct CDR3 sequences, roughly an eighth seen once. This sample is drawn from a study of spatial heterogeneity in lung cancer. The time point is: sample taken at primary tumor resection. Untreated early-stage non-small cell lung cancer patients, roughly 75 in total, were the donors. This TCR was recovered from a male donor with early-stage non-small cell lung cancer. Specimen: PBMCs, collected at surgery.

This chain's CDR3 is CSVSISGANVLTF. CDR3 nucleotides: TGCAGCGTTTCGATCTCTGGGGCCAACGTCCTGACTTTC. The rearrangement uses TRBV29-1 and TRBJ2-6, with D hard to call. The CDR3 runs to 13 residues. Germline V gives CDR1 SQVTM, CDR2 ANQGSEA. The ends were cut back, 5 bases at V and 0 bases at J, with 5 bases in the middle.